Below are 29 T cell receptor beta chains sequenced from a single sample in a study of blood T cells in healthy people across ages. A second PCR of roughly 6 to 12 cycles used a sample-barcoded 5' primer and a J-beta primer mix. TCRdb called the 5' RACE reads again in MiXCR, with one record for every CDR3 protein. This sample has around 1,100,000 distinct CDR3 sequences, with roughly two fifths found just once. Sequences were obtained from blood. These receptors were collected from a man younger than 30 in good health.

The table lists this clonotype with a count of one. CDR3 coding DNA: TGTGCCGGCAATCAGATCGGGGGAAGCTCCTACAATGAGCAGTTCTTC. It encodes CAGNQIGGSSYNEQFF. The genes are TRBV27 and TRBJ2-1; possible D gene TRBD2, 6 bases. CDR1 is MNHEY, CDR2 SMNVEV, per germline (reference sequence). CDR3 length: 16 amino acids. Trimming took 11 bases from V and 0 from J, leaving 20 bases between them.

DNA for the CDR3: TGCAGTGCTAGAGATCTAGCGGGGGGCGGCAATGAGCAGTTCTTC. Translating gives CSARDLAGGGNEQFF. The genes are TRBV20-1 and TRBJ2-1; TRBD2 matches at 11 bases. Germline V gives CDR1 DFQATT, CDR2 SNEGSKA (reference sequence). V was pared by 0 bases and J by 6 bases, with 4 bases of the junction left unmatched. The CDR3 length is 15 residues.

This clonotype was detected once. Mismatch with germline at one junction end may stem from a read error. As DNA, the CDR3 is TGTGCCCGCAGTGCCCAAGTGCACACCGGGGAGCTGTTTTTT. This gives the protein CARSAQVHTGELFF. The rearrangement links TRBV12-3 or TRBV12-4 to TRBJ2-2, with unresolved D. CDR3 length equals 14 residues.

The chain links TRBV14 to TRBJ2-3, with unresolved D. The germline V and J ends were trimmed by 0 bases and 5 bases, with 9 bases remaining between them. The CDR3 has 14 amino acids. Germline CDR1 reads SGHDN; CDR2 reads FVKESK. The CDR3 reads CASSQDRSLDTQYF. Written as DNA, the CDR3 is TGTGCCAGCAGCCAAGATCGGTCCTTAGATACGCAGTATTTT.

The V gene is TRBV20-1, the J gene TRBJ1-2; 9 nucleotides line up with TRBD1. The germline V gene encodes CDR1 DFQATT and CDR2 SNEGSKA (reference sequence). The V and J ends lost 5 bases and 8 bases, in that order; junction bases with no gene match: 15. The CDR3 runs to 15 residues. CDR3 DNA sequence: TGCAGTGCTCGCATGCCGACAGGGGGTAAAGGAGGCTACACCTTC. It encodes CSARMPTGGKGGYTF.

This clonotype turned up a few times. The rearrangement joins TRBV7-9 to TRBJ2-1; TRBD1 might be the D (5 bases). The CDR3 covers 15 residues. Trimming took 3 bases from V and 5 from J, leaving 14 bases between them. Germline CDR1 and CDR2: SEHNR and FQNEAQ (reference sequence). The CDR3 loop reads CASSFKKQADNEQFF. The CDR3 coding sequence is TGTGCCAGCAGCTTCAAAAAACAGGCAGACAATGAGCAGTTCTTC.

Note on this clonotype: A much larger clonotype is one base distant, so this may be a read error. The V call is TRBV5-5, the J call TRBJ2-3, with 9 bases fitting TRBD2. The CDR3 runs 16 residues. Germline V gives CDR1 SGHKS, CDR2 YYEKEE (reference sequence). In DNA, the CDR3 is TGTGCCCGCAGCTTGGTTGCGGGGGGGAGCACAGATACGCAGTATTTT. Amino acid sequence: CARSLVAGGSTDTQYF.

The rearrangement uses TRBV7-2 and TRBJ2-1; 9 bases agree with TRBD1. CDR3 length: 16 amino acids. Germline V gene lookup returns CDR1 SGHTA and CDR2 FQGNSA. V dropped 1 base and J dropped 7; count of bases not matched to a gene: 8. Here the CDR3 reads CASSLVGGQGSNEQFF. DNA of the CDR3: TGTGCCAGCAGCTTAGTAGGGGGACAGGGATCAAATGAGCAGTTCTTC.

The V and J genes are TRBV5-6 and TRBJ2-4; the D gene could be TRBD1 or TRBD2 (5 bases each). V lost 2 bases and J lost 4, with 10 bases in between. This CDR3 is 14 amino acids long. In germline, CDR1 is SGHDT, CDR2 YYEEEE. CDR3 loop: CASSFRDPKNIQYF. CDR3 nucleotides: TGTGCCAGCAGCTTCAGGGACCCAAAAAACATTCAGTACTTC.

The chain uses TRBV5-1 and TRBJ2-1; unclear D gene. Between the trimmed V and J ends, which lost 4 bases and 8 bases, there was a span of 13 bases. The CDR3 is 13 amino acids. The germline V gene encodes CDR1 SGHRS and CDR2 YFSETQ. This CDR3 reads CASSPTMGYEQFF. DNA of the CDR3: TGCGCCAGCAGCCCTACTATGGGTTATGAGCAGTTCTTC.

This clonotype was seen more than once but under ten times. V usage is TRBV5-5 and J usage is TRBJ2-6, with D uncertain. Trimming stripped 2 bases from V and 0 bases from J, with 9 bases between. Per germline, CDR1 SGHKS and CDR2 YYEKEE (reference sequence). This CDR3 comprises 16 residues. Here the CDR3 DNA reads TGTGCCAGCAGCTTAGCCTCTGTCTCTGGGGCCAACGTCCTGACTTTC. It specifies CASSLASVSGANVLTF. Looking up the rest from reference TRBV5-5 and TRBJ2-6 gives the full variable domain: DAGVTQSPTHLIKTRGQQVTLRCSPISGHKSVSWYQQVLGQGPQFIFQYYEKEERGRGNFPDRFSARQFPNYSSELNVNALLLGDSALYLCASSLASVSGANVLTFGAGSRLTVL.

The sample holds a few counts of this clonotype. The chain recombines TRBV4-1 with TRBJ1-5; no firm D call. The ends were cut back, 1 base at V and 5 bases at J, with 12 bases in the middle. The CDR3 loop spans 15 amino acids. Germline V gene data show CDR1 as MGHRA and CDR2 as YSYEKL. CDR3 region: CASSQVGREDQPQHF. CDR3 sequence (DNA): TGCGCCAGCAGCCAAGTTGGGAGGGAGGATCAGCCCCAGCATTTT.

This chain joins TRBV10-3 and TRBJ1-2; 10 bases are a match to TRBD1. The V and J ends lost 2 bases and 3 bases, in that order; junction bases with no gene match: 6. Germline CDR1 reads ENHRY; CDR2 reads SYGVKD. This CDR3 has 16 residues. CDR3 nucleotides: TGTGCCATCAGTGAGCCCGGACAGGGGGTAGACTATGGCTACACCTTC. This encodes CAISEPGQGVDYGYTF.

J is TRBJ1-4 and V is TRBV4-1; D possibly corresponds to TRBD1 (5 bases). Germline CDR1 is MGHRA and CDR2 is YSYEKL. The V end was cut by 0 bases, the J end by 4 bases, with 9 bases between. CDR3 size: 15 residues. CDR3: CASSQEDRVNEKLFF. The CDR3 bases are TGCGCCAGCAGCCAAGAAGACAGAGTTAATGAAAAACTGTTTTTT.

In this sample, this clonotype turned up many times. The V call is TRBV5-1, the J call TRBJ2-1; D is unresolved. The V gene lost 0 bases and the J gene lost 0 bases, with 7 bases spanning the gap. The germline gives CDR1 SGHRS, CDR2 YFSETQ. This CDR3 has 15 amino acids. CDR3 in DNA: TGCGCCAGCAGCTTGGATTTAAGCTCCTACAATGAGCAGTTCTTC. It encodes CASSLDLSSYNEQFF.

The V call is TRBV5-6, the J call TRBJ2-1; D gene uncertain. V was cut by 3 bases and J by 10 bases, with 14 bases left in between. Germline V lookup: CDR1 SGHDT, CDR2 YYEEEE. This CDR3 contains 13 residues. This CDR3 reads CASSWEVSGEQFF. The CDR3 DNA is TGTGCCAGCAGCTGGGAAGTGAGTGGGGAGCAGTTCTTC.

The J gene is TRBJ1-1, the V gene TRBV7-2, with TRBD1 as a possible D gene (5 bases). The CDR3 has 14 amino acids. V lost 5 bases to trimming and J lost 4 bases, with 14 bases between them. The germline gives CDR1 SGHTA, CDR2 FQGNSA. The CDR3 region has the DNA TGTGCCAGCAGCCCGATGGGGCTGGGCACTGAAGCTTTCTTT. The encoded protein is CASSPMGLGTEAFF.

The chain is built from TRBV12-5 and TRBJ2-5; D is possibly TRBD1 or TRBD2 (5 bases each). Trimming took off 0 bases at V and 3 bases at J, with 20 bases between the two ends. The CDR3 consists of 18 residues. The germline gives CDR1 LGHNT, CDR2 FRNRAP. The CDR3 DNA reads TGTGCTAGTGGTTTGGTACCTCGTGGGAGAGCCAGGGAAGAGACCCAGTACTTC. It is translated as CASGLVPRGRAREETQYF.

This clonotype was picked up a small number of times. This chain links TRBV4-1 with TRBJ1-2; 10 bases map to TRBD1. With 3 bases clipped from V and 8 bases from J, the junction kept 6 bases outside the gene matches. There are 14 residues in the CDR3. The germline gives CDR1 MGHRA, CDR2 YSYEKL. The DNA for the CDR3 is TGCGCCAGCAGCCAGGGTAGACAGGGGGCAGGCTACACCTTC. It yields the protein CASSQGRQGAGYTF.

This chain connects TRBV20-1 to TRBJ2-4, with D tentatively TRBD2 (6 bases). V was cut by 8 bases and J by 15 bases, with 29 bases left in between. Looked up from germline, CDR1 is DFQATT and CDR2 is SNEGSKA (reference sequence). The CDR3 extends over 14 amino acids. CDR3 nucleotide sequence: TGCAGTACCCACCATTCAGCCCTTCGGGAGACCCGGTACTTC. Encoded protein: CSTHHSALRETRYF.

This clonotype was seen a handful of times. V gene TRBV20-1 combines with J gene TRBJ2-3; D perhaps matches TRBD1 (6 bases). Germline CDR1 DFQATT, CDR2 SNEGSKA (reference sequence). The V gene lost 5 bases and the J gene lost 5 bases, with 11 bases spanning the gap. The CDR3 extends over 12 amino acids. The chain's CDR3 is CSAGGDQDTQYF. Written as DNA, the CDR3 is TGCAGTGCTGGGGGCGACCAAGATACGCAGTATTTT.

The CDR3 loop is CASNGGVYNEQFF. Here the CDR3 DNA reads TGTGCCAGCAATGGCGGGGTCTACAATGAGCAGTTCTTC. The rearrangement links TRBV7-9 to TRBJ2-1; D perhaps matches TRBD2 (6 bases). Deletions cut 7 bases from V and 3 bases from J, with 10 bases between. Germline lookup yields CDR1 SEHNR and CDR2 FQNEAQ (reference sequence). The CDR3 runs 13 residues.

This clonotype was recorded a few times. This rearrangement joins TRBV19 to TRBJ1-1; no clear D gene. Germline CDR1 and CDR2: LNHDA and SQIVND (reference sequence). This CDR3 has 14 amino acids. CDR3 sequence (DNA): TGTGGCTCTACACTGGGGATAACGGACACTGAAGCTTTCTTT. Encoded protein: CGSTLGITDTEAFF.

This chain joins TRBV18 and TRBJ1-5; 7 bases align to TRBD1. The CDR3 has 15 amino acids. V shed 2 bases, J shed 6 bases, and the junction held 7 bases outside the gene matches. The V gene's germline CDR1 is KGHSH and CDR2 LQKENI. The CDR3 coding sequence is TGTGCCAGCTCACCAGAAACAGGGGTGCGTCAGCCCCAGCATTTT. It yields the protein CASSPETGVRQPQHF.

V and J are TRBV4-1 and TRBJ1-5; 11 bases align to TRBD1. The CDR3 totals 19 residues. Germline CDR1 is MGHRA and CDR2 is YSYEKL. V lost 2 bases, J lost 2 bases, and 11 bases stayed unmatched. Here the CDR3 DNA reads TGCGCCAGCAGCCAAAGAAGAGGACAGGGGGCGGACGGCAATCAGCCCCAGCATTTT. This gives the protein CASSQRRGQGADGNQPQHF.

The chain couples TRBV20-1 to TRBJ1-6; D may be TRBD1 (5 bases). V was cut by 0 bases and J by 1 base, with 13 bases left in between. There are 17 residues in the CDR3. Germline V CDR1 and CDR2: DFQATT, SNEGSKA (reference sequence). CDR3: CSARDRRDGSYNSPLHF. The CDR3 DNA is TGCAGTGCTAGAGATCGGCGGGACGGGTCCTATAATTCACCCCTCCACTTT.

On this clonotype itself: A much bigger clone sits one base away, suggesting this may be a read error. The chain is built from TRBV6-5 and TRBJ1-2, with no clear D. This CDR3 has 13 amino acids. Trimming took 10 bases from V and 2 from J, leaving 14 bases between them. Looked up from germline, CDR1 is MNHEY and CDR2 is SVGAGI. Here the CDR3 reads CANRLTFNYGYTF. The DNA for the CDR3 is TGTGCCAACCGGTTGACATTCAACTATGGCTACACCTTC.

The chain is built from TRBV12-3 or TRBV12-4 and TRBJ1-2; TRBD1 is a possible D gene (5 bases). The CDR3 contains 13 residues. V lost 2 bases and J lost 3, with 7 bases in between. DNA for the CDR3: TGTGCCAGCAGTTTATGGGGGGACTATGGCTACACCTTC. Translating gives CASSLWGDYGYTF.

This rearrangement joins TRBV7-2 to TRBJ2-1, with a possible D match to TRBD2 (6 bases). Trimming removed 1 base at V and 11 bases at J, with 21 bases between. The CDR3 sequence is 16 residues long. CDR1 and CDR2 from the germline V gene are SGHTA and FQGNSA. CDR3 amino acids: CASSLVPGDSPSKQFF. CDR3 nucleotides: TGTGCCAGCAGCTTAGTTCCGGGGGACTCACCGAGTAAGCAGTTCTTC.